Listed below are T cell receptor beta chains from one sample, sequenced in a study of T cell repertoires in cytomegalovirus infection. TCRdb reprocessed the reads via MiXCR and lists one record per CDR3 protein. The sample consists of about 900,000 distinct CDR3 sequences, around 32% of them appearing once. For these TCRs, the target antigens are not known. This specimen was cultured CD8+ T cells from PBMCs, taken from culture after CMV antigen stimulation. The source of these receptors is a human donor in good health (CMV status not recorded). Some clones in this sample may be carry-over from other donors' samples. Both conserved end residues are part of each CDR3. D genes are given only for firm matches. Not every row has a clone size; where given, it reads once, few, many or a size class.

d_call: TRBD1; v_call: TRBV7-2; j_call: TRBJ1-2; clone_size: many; cdr3_nt: TGTGCCAGCAGCGGGCGCACAGGGGGCAGCTATGGCTACACCTTC; cdr3_aa: CASSGRTGGSYGYTF
d_call: TRBD1; v_call: TRBV19; j_call: TRBJ1-2; clone_size: NA; cdr3_nt: TGTGCCAGTAGTATTGGCTTAGGGGACAGGGCTGGCTACACCTTC; cdr3_aa: CASSIGLGDRAGYTF
d_call: NA; v_call: TRBV6-2/TRBV6-3; j_call: TRBJ2-7; clone_size: few; cdr3_nt: TGTGCCAGCTCTAGGGGGGCGGCAAACGAGCAGTACTTC; cdr3_aa: CASSRGAANEQYF
d_call: TRBD1; v_call: TRBV6-5; j_call: TRBJ2-1; clone_size: NA; cdr3_nt: TGTGCCAGCAGTTTGCCCCGACAGGGCCCTTACAATGAGCAGTTCTTC; cdr3_aa: CASSLPRQGPYNEQFF
d_call: TRBD2; v_call: TRBV7-2; j_call: TRBJ2-3; clone_size: many; cdr3_nt: TGTGCCAGCAGCTTAAGCGGGGGGGCAGGAGATACGCAGTATTTT; cdr3_aa: CASSLSGGAGDTQYF
d_call: TRBD1; v_call: TRBV7-6; j_call: TRBJ1-5; clone_size: NA; cdr3_nt: TGTGCCAGCAGCTTATACACAGGGGTAGATCAGCCCCAACATTTT; cdr3_aa: CASSLYTGVDQPQHF
d_call: NA; v_call: TRBV5-4; j_call: TRBJ2-7; clone_size: NA; cdr3_nt: TGTGCCAGCAGCCGTCCGGCCGGGGAATGGTACGAGCAGTACTTC; cdr3_aa: CASSRPAGEWYEQYF
d_call: NA; v_call: TRBV25-1; j_call: TRBJ1-6; clone_size: NA; cdr3_nt: TGTGCCAGCCAGGGACTTTATAATTCACCCCTCCACTTT; cdr3_aa: CASQGLYNSPLHF
d_call: NA; v_call: TRBV12-3/TRBV12-4; j_call: TRBJ2-1; clone_size: NA; cdr3_nt: TGTGCCAGCAGCGCGGGACAGTATGAGCAGTTCTTC; cdr3_aa: CASSAGQYEQFF
d_call: NA; v_call: TRBV4-2; j_call: TRBJ1-4; clone_size: few; cdr3_nt: TGTGCCAGCAGCCCCCCTGACGGGGGTGAAAAACTGTTTTTT; cdr3_aa: CASSPPDGGEKLFF
d_call: NA; v_call: TRBV7-9; j_call: TRBJ2-7; clone_size: many; cdr3_nt: TGTGCCAGCAGCTTTCCCGGGGATACCTACGAGCAGTACTTC; cdr3_aa: CASSFPGDTYEQYF
d_call: TRBD1; v_call: TRBV29-1; j_call: TRBJ1-3; clone_size: few; cdr3_nt: TGCAGCGTCGACGACAGGGAAAGGGGAAACACCATATATTTT; cdr3_aa: CSVDDRERGNTIYF
d_call: NA; v_call: TRBV4-3; j_call: TRBJ1-1; clone_size: few; cdr3_nt: TGCGCCAGCAGCCAAGGGGAAACAGGGATCACTGAAGCTTTCTTT; cdr3_aa: CASSQGETGITEAFF
d_call: TRBD1; v_call: TRBV7-2; j_call: TRBJ1-2; clone_size: many; cdr3_nt: TGTGCCAGCAGTTCAGATTCCGGGACAGGGAACTATGGCTACACCTTC; cdr3_aa: CASSSDSGTGNYGYTF
d_call: TRBD1; v_call: TRBV2; j_call: TRBJ1-1; clone_size: NA; cdr3_nt: TGTGCCAGCAATCCGACAGGGCTAATCCGAGCTTTCTTT; cdr3_aa: CASNPTGLIRAFF
d_call: TRBD2; v_call: TRBV6-6; j_call: TRBJ2-3; clone_size: many; cdr3_nt: TGTGCCAGCAGTTACCGAGGCGGGGGGATCACAGATACGCAGTATTTT; cdr3_aa: CASSYRGGGITDTQYF
d_call: NA; v_call: TRBV20-1; j_call: TRBJ1-1; clone_size: few; cdr3_nt: TGCAGTGCTAGAGGAGATCGGTACGATTGGGACACTGAAGCTTTCTTT; cdr3_aa: CSARGDRYDWDTEAFF
d_call: NA; v_call: TRBV12-3/TRBV12-4; j_call: TRBJ1-5; clone_size: NA; cdr3_nt: TGTGCCAGCAGTCTCCTGGGACTCAACGCGGGTCAGCCCCAGCATTTT; cdr3_aa: CASSLLGLNAGQPQHF
d_call: NA; v_call: TRBV29-1; j_call: TRBJ1-2; clone_size: NA; cdr3_nt: TGCAGCGTTGATGGCCTACCTTATGGCTACACCTTC; cdr3_aa: CSVDGLPYGYTF
d_call: NA; v_call: TRBV7-2; j_call: TRBJ2-2; clone_size: many; cdr3_nt: TGTGCCAGCAGCTTAGACCCTTCAACGAACACCGGGGAGCTGTTTTTT; cdr3_aa: CASSLDPSTNTGELFF
d_call: TRBD1; v_call: TRBV6-6; j_call: TRBJ1-1; clone_size: few; cdr3_nt: TGTGCCAGCTTTTGGACAGGCCACACTGAAGCTTTCTTT; cdr3_aa: CASFWTGHTEAFF
d_call: TRBD1; v_call: TRBV7-9; j_call: TRBJ2-1; clone_size: few; cdr3_nt: TGCCGTACGACAGGGCCCCACAATGAGCAGTTCTTC; cdr3_aa: CRTTGPHNEQFF
d_call: NA; v_call: TRBV6-6; j_call: TRBJ1-1; clone_size: NA; cdr3_nt: TGTGCCAGCAGTTACTTAGGGGGAAGTAACACTGAAGCTTTCTTT; cdr3_aa: CASSYLGGSNTEAFF
d_call: TRBD2; v_call: TRBV14; j_call: TRBJ2-7; clone_size: NA; cdr3_nt: TGTGCCAGCAGCCAGGGGGGGACCCTACCCAGCTCCTACGAGCAGTACTTC; cdr3_aa: CASSQGGTLPSSYEQYF
d_call: TRBD1; v_call: TRBV7-2; j_call: TRBJ2-1; clone_size: many; cdr3_nt: TGTGCCAGCAGCACGGGACAGCCGCAGTTCTTC; cdr3_aa: CASSTGQPQFF
d_call: NA; v_call: TRBV20-1; j_call: TRBJ1-1; clone_size: NA; cdr3_nt: TGCAGTGCTAGAGAATACCCGAACACTGAAGCTTTCTTT; cdr3_aa: CSAREYPNTEAFF
d_call: TRBD1; v_call: TRBV7-8; j_call: TRBJ1-1; clone_size: NA; cdr3_nt: TGTGCCAGCAGCTTAGTAATTCGGCAGGGGGCGAGTTTGAACACTGAAGCTTTCTTT; cdr3_aa: CASSLVIRQGASLNTEAFF
d_call: NA; v_call: TRBV4-1; j_call: TRBJ2-1; clone_size: few; cdr3_nt: TGCGCCAGCAGCCCCTGGGTCGGGTACAATGAGCAGTTCTTC; cdr3_aa: CASSPWVGYNEQFF
d_call: NA; v_call: TRBV2; j_call: TRBJ1-1; clone_size: few; cdr3_nt: TGTGCCATCCGGGAGTCTTATGGCACTGAAGCTTTCTTT; cdr3_aa: CAIRESYGTEAFF
d_call: NA; v_call: TRBV4-1; j_call: TRBJ1-1; clone_size: many; cdr3_nt: TGCGCCAGCAGCCAAGATCTTTCGGTGGTAGATCCTGAAGCTTTCTTT; cdr3_aa: CASSQDLSVVDPEAFF
d_call: NA; v_call: TRBV12-3/TRBV12-4; j_call: TRBJ2-3; clone_size: NA; cdr3_nt: TGTGCCAACTCGTTGTCCGCAGATACGCAGTATTTT; cdr3_aa: CANSLSADTQYF
d_call: NA; v_call: TRBV4-1; j_call: TRBJ2-3; clone_size: few; cdr3_nt: TGTGCCAGCAGCTTACCCCCGGGCACCAGAGCCTCTAGCACAGATACGCAGTATTTT; cdr3_aa: CASSLPPGTRASSTDTQYF
d_call: TRBD2; v_call: TRBV9; j_call: TRBJ2-1; clone_size: NA; cdr3_nt: TGTGCCAGCAGCGTAAGCGGGGGGGCGGTATACAATGAGCAGTTCTTC; cdr3_aa: CASSVSGGAVYNEQFF
d_call: NA; v_call: TRBV12-3/TRBV12-4; j_call: TRBJ1-1; clone_size: NA; cdr3_nt: TGTGCCAGCAGTTCCCCCGCTCCGCAGGGGAACACTGAAGCTTTCTTT; cdr3_aa: CASSSPAPQGNTEAFF
d_call: NA; v_call: TRBV5-6; j_call: TRBJ1-4; clone_size: NA; cdr3_nt: TGTGCCAGCAGCGTGTCTAATGAAAAACTGTTTTTT; cdr3_aa: CASSVSNEKLFF
d_call: TRBD2; v_call: TRBV12-3/TRBV12-4; j_call: TRBJ2-1; clone_size: NA; cdr3_nt: TGTGCCAGCAGTGGAGCGGGGGGATTCATCAATGAGCAGTTCTTC; cdr3_aa: CASSGAGGFINEQFF
d_call: NA; v_call: TRBV9; j_call: TRBJ2-1; clone_size: few; cdr3_nt: TGTGCCAGCAGCGTAGGAAACTCCTACAATGAGCAGTTCTTC; cdr3_aa: CASSVGNSYNEQFF
d_call: NA; v_call: TRBV10-3; j_call: TRBJ2-2; clone_size: few; cdr3_nt: TGTGCCATCATGCAGAACACCGGGGAGCTGTTTTTT; cdr3_aa: CAIMQNTGELFF
d_call: NA; v_call: TRBV7-8; j_call: TRBJ1-1; clone_size: NA; cdr3_nt: TGTGCCAGCAAGGGGGGGTCTGAAGCTTTCTTT; cdr3_aa: CASKGGSEAFF
d_call: NA; v_call: TRBV12-3/TRBV12-4; j_call: TRBJ1-5; clone_size: many; cdr3_nt: TGTGCCAGCAGTCCTACAGGGCCTATCAATCAGCCCCAGCATTTT; cdr3_aa: CASSPTGPINQPQHF